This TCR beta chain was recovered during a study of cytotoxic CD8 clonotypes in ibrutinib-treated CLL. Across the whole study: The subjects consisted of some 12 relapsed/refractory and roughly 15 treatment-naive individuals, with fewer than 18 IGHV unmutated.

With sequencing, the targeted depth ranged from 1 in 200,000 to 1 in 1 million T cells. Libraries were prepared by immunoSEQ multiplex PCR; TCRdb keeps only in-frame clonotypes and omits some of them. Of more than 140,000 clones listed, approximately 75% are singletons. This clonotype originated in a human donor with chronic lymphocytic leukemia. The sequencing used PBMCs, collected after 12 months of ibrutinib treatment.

The CDR3 loop is CAAQGAGTEAFF. In DNA, the CDR3 is TGTGCTGCACAGGGGGCGGGCACTGAAGCTTTCTTT. The gene calls are TRBV28 and TRBJ1-1; 9 bases are a match to TRBD1. Germline V gene lookup returns CDR1 MDHEN and CDR2 SYDVKM. This CDR3 is 12 amino acids long.